This record covers a single TCR beta chain. Data came from immunoSEQ multiplex PCR; TCRdb stores just in-frame clones and leaves some out. The sample has around 160,000 clones; roughly 79% are singletons. The data originate from a study of blood T cell repertoires in COVID-19. The CDR3 spans 16 residues. Trimming removed 7 bases from V and 0 bases from J; junction bases left unmatched: 6. The V gene's germline CDR1 is SGHRS and CDR2 YFSETQ. This clonotype was sampled from a human donor with acute or convalescent COVID-19. The donor label of this sample is uncertain. J is TRBJ2-2 and V is TRBV5-1, with 10 bases that match TRBD2. Sequencing was done on a sample of peripheral blood. For the CDR3, the DNA is TGCGCCAGCTCACGTCTAGCGGGGGCGAACACCGGGGAGCTGTTTTTT. This encodes CASSRLAGANTGELFF.